This is a list of T cell receptor beta chains from one sample in a study of OX40 agonist ivuxolimab in advanced cancers. This table comes from immunoSEQ multiplex PCR, and its TCRdb copy is limited to in-frame clones, with some not included. Found here are fewer than 70,000 clones, around 93% of them singletons; the top ten hold less than 0.55%. The source was CD4+ or CD8+ T cells sorted from blood, collected in a trial of the OX40 agonist ivuxolimab. The source of these receptors is an adult with an advanced solid tumor such as melanoma, head and neck, liver or kidney cancer. Both conserved end residues are part of each CDR3. Fields, in order: CDR3 length, D gene, J gene, V gene, clone size, CDR3 DNA, CDR3 protein. A D gene is named only where the DNA matches it firmly. Some rows mark clone size as missing; the rest say once, few, many or name a class of expanded clone.

len: 16; d_gene: TRBD2; j_gene: TRBJ2-3; v_gene: TRBV5-4; abundance: NA; CDR3nt: TGTGCCAGCAGCTTTGCTAGCGGGAGGAGCACAGATACGCAGTATTTT; CDR3aa: CASSFASGRSTDTQYF
len: 15; d_gene: NA; j_gene: TRBJ2-1; v_gene: TRBV6-1; abundance: NA; CDR3nt: TGTGCCAGCAGTGAAGTCGGGCTGAACTACAATGAGCAGTTCTTC; CDR3aa: CASSEVGLNYNEQFF
len: 14; d_gene: NA; j_gene: TRBJ1-2; v_gene: TRBV2; abundance: NA; CDR3nt: TGTGCCAGCATTCCGAACAATTGGGGCTATGGCTACACCTTC; CDR3aa: CASIPNNWGYGYTF
len: 16; d_gene: NA; j_gene: TRBJ1-2; v_gene: TRBV6-6; abundance: NA; CDR3nt: TGTGCCAGCAGTTACCGAGGACCGATGGAGGACTATGGCTACACCTTC; CDR3aa: CASSYRGPMEDYGYTF
len: 15; d_gene: TRBD2; j_gene: TRBJ2-3; v_gene: TRBV4-2; abundance: NA; CDR3nt: TGTGCCAGCAGCCCCGGGACTAGCGGCACAGATACGCAGTATTTT; CDR3aa: CASSPGTSGTDTQYF
len: 15; d_gene: TRBD2; j_gene: TRBJ2-7; v_gene: TRBV6-5; abundance: NA; CDR3nt: TGTGCCAGCAGTCCGGGACTAGCGGGAGGTTACGAGCAGTACTTC; CDR3aa: CASSPGLAGGYEQYF
len: 16; d_gene: NA; j_gene: TRBJ2-2; v_gene: TRBV5-4; abundance: NA; CDR3nt: TGTGCCAGCAGCTCAGCCAAGATAGGCGTCACCGGGGAGCTGTTTTTT; CDR3aa: CASSSAKIGVTGELFF
len: 14; d_gene: TRBD1; j_gene: TRBJ2-7; v_gene: TRBV5-1; abundance: NA; CDR3nt: TGCGCCAGCAGCTGGGGACAGGGGGATTACGAGCAGTACTTC; CDR3aa: CASSWGQGDYEQYF
len: 14; d_gene: NA; j_gene: TRBJ2-3; v_gene: TRBV7-2; abundance: NA; CDR3nt: TGTGCCAGCACCATATATAGCCGAGGCGATACGCAGTATTTT; CDR3aa: CASTIYSRGDTQYF
len: 18; d_gene: TRBD2; j_gene: TRBJ2-5; v_gene: TRBV7-2; abundance: NA; CDR3nt: TGTGCCAGCTGGGGGGGGCCCGGGACTAGCGGGAGCAGGGAGACCCAGTACTTC; CDR3aa: CASWGGPGTSGSRETQYF
len: 15; d_gene: NA; j_gene: TRBJ2-2; v_gene: TRBV5-1; abundance: few; CDR3nt: TGCGCCAGCAGCTCGACAGGCGCCGGTTCAGGGGAGCTGTTTTTT; CDR3aa: CASSSTGAGSGELFF
len: 17; d_gene: TRBD2; j_gene: TRBJ2-7; v_gene: TRBV2; abundance: NA; CDR3nt: TGTGCCAGCAGTGAAAGGCTAGCGGGAGTAAATTCCTACGAGCAGTACTTC; CDR3aa: CASSERLAGVNSYEQYF
len: 15; d_gene: NA; j_gene: TRBJ2-1; v_gene: TRBV9; abundance: NA; CDR3nt: TGTGCCAGCAGCGTAGACCTAGCTCCCTACAATGAGCAGTTCTTC; CDR3aa: CASSVDLAPYNEQFF
len: 15; d_gene: TRBD1; j_gene: TRBJ2-2; v_gene: TRBV6-1; abundance: NA; CDR3nt: TGTGCCAGCAGTAAACGGACAGGGACCACCGGGGAGCTGTTTTTT; CDR3aa: CASSKRTGTTGELFF
len: 16; d_gene: NA; j_gene: TRBJ2-7; v_gene: TRBV5-4; abundance: NA; CDR3nt: TGTGCCAGCAGCCCTACCTTAGGGAAGACCTCCTACGAGCAGTACTTC; CDR3aa: CASSPTLGKTSYEQYF
len: 14; d_gene: NA; j_gene: TRBJ1-5; v_gene: TRBV2; abundance: NA; CDR3nt: TGTGCCAGCAGTGAAGTTACAACCGATCAGCCCCAGCATTTT; CDR3aa: CASSEVTTDQPQHF
len: 15; d_gene: TRBD1; j_gene: TRBJ2-7; v_gene: TRBV19; abundance: NA; CDR3nt: TGTGCCAGTAGTATAGGACAGGGTTCCTCCTACGAGCAGTACTTC; CDR3aa: CASSIGQGSSYEQYF
len: 12; d_gene: NA; j_gene: TRBJ1-2; v_gene: TRBV5-1; abundance: NA; CDR3nt: TGCGCCACCGTAACCCCCAGAGTTGGCTACACCTTC; CDR3aa: CATVTPRVGYTF